This T cell receptor beta chain was identified in a study of post-analysis software for immune sequencing data. Across the whole study: The patients showed relapsing-remitting, secondary progressive and progressive-relapsing multiple sclerosis courses. Study-level points and caveats: Strong co-clustering by F measure linked samples that shared a preparation batch. Included in a set of roughly five TRBV segments more frequent in patients than controls were TRBV5-6, TRBV5-1 and TRBV20-1. Normalized Chao1 diversity was significantly lower in multiple sclerosis patients than in controls.

Unique molecular identifiers tagged the TCR beta cDNA libraries. Once 1 to 10 million T cells were used, approximately 470,000 cDNA molecules resulted. TCRdb reanalysed the PCR reads using MiXCR and keeps one entry per CDR3 protein. This sample has approximately 350,000 distinct CDR3 sequences, with roughly 36% found just once. V lost 3 bases and J lost 3, with 11 bases in between. Germline CDR1 and CDR2: SGDLS and YYNGEE. The CDR3 is 14 amino acids. In this sample, this clonotype turned up a few times. Its antigen is still unknown. This receptor was taken from a girl aged 5-17 years with multiple sclerosis. The sequenced material came from blood. This chain connects TRBV9 to TRBJ2-3; D is perhaps TRBD1 (6 bases). The CDR3 DNA sequence: TGTGCCAGCAGCGGGGGGCGCTGGACAGATACGCAGTATTTT. Translated, it gives CASSGGRWTDTQYF. Supplemented by reference TRBV9 and TRBJ2-3, the full variable domain reads DSGVTQTPKHLITATGQRVTLRCSPRSGDLSVYWYQQSLDQGLQFLIQYYNGEERAKGNILERFSAQQFPDLHSELNLSSLELGDSALYFCASSGGRWTDTQYFGPGTRLTVL.